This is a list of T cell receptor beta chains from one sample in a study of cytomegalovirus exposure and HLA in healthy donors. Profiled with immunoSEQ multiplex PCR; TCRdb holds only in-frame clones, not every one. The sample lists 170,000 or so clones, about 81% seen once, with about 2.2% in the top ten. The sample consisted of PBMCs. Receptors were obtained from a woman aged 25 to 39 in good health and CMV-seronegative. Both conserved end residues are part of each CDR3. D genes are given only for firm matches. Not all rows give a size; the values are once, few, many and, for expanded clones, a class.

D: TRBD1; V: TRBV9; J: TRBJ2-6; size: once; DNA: TGTGCCAGCAGCGCAGACCGGGACAGGGTTTCTGGGGCCAACGTCCTGACTTTC; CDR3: CASSADRDRVSGANVLTF
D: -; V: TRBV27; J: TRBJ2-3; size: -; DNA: TGTGCCAGCAGTTTTCGGAGGGGGCCCAACACAGATACGCAGTATTTT; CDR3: CASSFRRGPNTDTQYF
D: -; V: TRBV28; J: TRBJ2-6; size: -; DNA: TGTGCCAGCAGCGCCATTGTAAAAGACAGCTCTGGGGCCAACGTCCTGACTTTC; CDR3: CASSAIVKDSSGANVLTF
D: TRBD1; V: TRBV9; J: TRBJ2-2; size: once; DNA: TGTGCCAGCAGCGAACACAGGGGAAAGGGCACCGGGGAGCTGTTTTTT; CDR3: CASSEHRGKGTGELFF
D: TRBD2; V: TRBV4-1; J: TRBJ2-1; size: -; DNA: TGCGCCAGCAGCCAGGGGACTAGCGGGGACAATGAGCAGTTCTTC; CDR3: CASSQGTSGDNEQFF
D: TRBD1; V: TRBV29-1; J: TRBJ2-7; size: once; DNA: TGCAGCGTTGAAACAGGGGGCCGCGCCTACGAGCAGTACTTC; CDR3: CSVETGGRAYEQYF
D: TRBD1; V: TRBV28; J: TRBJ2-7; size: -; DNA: TGTGCCAGCAGCATAACCGGGACAGGGCACTACGAGCAGTACTTC; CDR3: CASSITGTGHYEQYF
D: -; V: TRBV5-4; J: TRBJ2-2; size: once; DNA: TGTGCCAGCAGCCAGAAAAAGACAGGGAACACCGGGGAGCTGTTTTTT; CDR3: CASSQKKTGNTGELFF
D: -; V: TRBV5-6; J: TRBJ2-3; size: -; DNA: TGTGCCAGCAGCTTCGTAGACAGAAGGACAGATACGCAGTATTTT; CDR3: CASSFVDRRTDTQYF
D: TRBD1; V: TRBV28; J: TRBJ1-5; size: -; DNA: TGTGCCAGCAGCTGGGGGACAGCTAGCAATCAGCCCCAGCATTTT; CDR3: CASSWGTASNQPQHF